Given below is one T cell receptor beta chain in context. The sample is drawn from a study of blood T cell repertoires in COVID-19. On the study more broadly: Samples of COVID-19 (acute and convalescent) were obtained from the United States, Italy and Spain. From T cells, B-cell-depleted T cells, or PBMCs came the material, which was cDNA or gDNA.

Per the original methods: Estimation of nucleated cell counts was performed using reference gene primer amplification. Sequencing was performed with immunoSEQ multiplex PCR; in TCRdb, only in-frame clones are kept and a portion is missing. The DNA gave D and trimming, while V, J and clone size come from that table. The sample has some 130,000 clones, approximately 80% seen once. Sequenced material: peripheral blood. The origin of this receptor is a man aged 60-69 years who had recovered from COVID-19.

The DNA for the CDR3 is TGCGCCAGCAGCTTGGTACAGGGGGTTAATGAAAAACTGTTTTTT. The encoded protein is CASSLVQGVNEKLFF. This chain joins TRBV5-1 and TRBJ1-4; 8 bases match TRBD1. The CDR3 consists of 15 residues. Losses at the gene ends were 0 bases for V and 4 bases for J; bases not matched to a gene: 2. CDR1 SGHRS and CDR2 YFSETQ come from the germline V gene.